The clone carrying this TCR beta chain appeared a single time. This sample was included in a study of blood T cell repertoires in COVID-19. Study as a whole: Donors in the United States, Italy and Spain gave samples during acute or convalescent COVID-19.

In the authors' workflow: Counts of nucleated cells, estimated from reference gene primer amplification, were obtained. Measured with immunoSEQ multiplex PCR; TCRdb has only the in-frame clones, and not every one. D and trimming were read from the DNA, whereas the V and J calls and clone size are those reported in that table. The sample lists fewer than 130,000 clones; about three quarters were seen once. The germline V gene encodes CDR1 SGHAT and CDR2 FQNNGV. Trimming removed 2 bases from V and 2 bases from J, with 10 bases in between. This CDR3 is built from 16 residues. The chain employs TRBV11-2 and TRBJ1-6; TRBD1 might be the D (6 bases). The sequenced sample consisted of peripheral blood. The receptor's source is an elderly man with acute or convalescent COVID-19. The CDR3 region is CASSLTGSTYNSPLHF. The CDR3 bases are TGTGCCAGCAGCTTAACAGGGAGCACCTATAATTCACCCCTCCACTTT. The full variable domain, its missing parts supplied by reference TRBV11-2 and TRBJ1-6, is EAGVAQSPRYKIIEKRQSVAFWCNPISGHATLYWYQQILGQGPKLLIQFQNNGVVDDSQLPKDRFSAERLKGVDSTLKIQPAKLEDSAVYLCASSLTGSTYNSPLHFGNGTRLTVT.